A single sample is the source of the 17 T cell receptor beta chains below, sequenced in a study of cytomegalovirus exposure and HLA in healthy donors. PCR used 60 Vbeta primers and 13 Jbeta primers. The method was immunoSEQ multiplex PCR; TCRdb's version includes in-frame clones alone and lacks a portion of them. The data show 65,000 to 90,000 clones, with 76% seen just once and about 3% held by the top ten. The sequenced sample was PBMCs. Receptor source: a man aged 35 to 55 in good health and CMV-seronegative.

The V call is TRBV7-2, the J call TRBJ1-1; D not resolved. The CDR3 runs 11 residues. V was pared by 3 bases and J by 8 bases, with 7 bases between. Germline V gene sequence: CDR1 SGHTA, CDR2 FQGNSA. The CDR3 region has the DNA TGTGCCAGCAGCTTCGGGTGGGAAGCTTTCTTT. This gives the protein CASSFGWEAFF.

To note about this clone: The sample has other DNA sequences that encode this CDR3 too. The chain has TRBV18 and TRBJ2-1; 11 nucleotides match TRBD2. After removal of 0 bases from V and 4 bases from J, the junction contained 2 bases not matched to a gene. The germline gives CDR1 KGHSH, CDR2 LQKENI. The CDR3 has 16 residues. The CDR3 reads CASSPPSGGAYNEQFF. In DNA form, the CDR3 reads TGTGCCAGCTCACCACCTAGCGGGGGGGCTTACAATGAGCAGTTCTTC.

The rearrangement uses TRBV6-5 and TRBJ1-6; 7 bases line up with TRBD1. Trimming cost V 4 bases and J 8 bases; bases outside gene matches: 8. Germline loops: CDR1 MNHEY, CDR2 SVGAGI. The CDR3 totals 15 residues. The CDR3 bases are TGTGCCAGCAGTTCGACAGGGAGGCGGGATTCACCCCTCCACTTT. It encodes CASSSTGRRDSPLHF.

The chain links TRBV7-9 to TRBJ2-7; 12 bases align to TRBD1. V lost 1 base and J lost 0; bases outside the gene matches: 7. CDR3 length: 18 residues. Per germline, CDR1 SEHNR and CDR2 FQNEAQ (reference sequence). The CDR3 is CASSLEWDRGQLSYEQYF. The CDR3 nucleotides are TGTGCCAGCAGCTTAGAGTGGGACAGGGGGCAACTCTCCTACGAGCAGTACTTC.

The V call is TRBV19, the J call TRBJ1-2; 8 bases fit TRBD1. CDR1 is LNHDA and CDR2 is SQIVND in the germline V gene (reference sequence). The CDR3 covers 12 residues. With 4 bases clipped from V and 8 bases from J, the junction kept 3 bases outside the gene matches. The CDR3 DNA reads as TGTGCCAGTAGTAGGGGACAGGCCGGCTACACCTTC. It is translated as CASSRGQAGYTF.

This chain connects TRBV6-6 to TRBJ2-3; tentative D call: TRBD1 (5 bases). The CDR3 spans 15 residues. Germline CDR1 MNHNY, CDR2 SVGAGI (reference sequence). V lost 0 bases and J lost 6, with 13 bases in between. CDR3 in amino acids: CASSYSEQVADTQYF. In DNA form, the CDR3 reads TGTGCCAGCAGTTACTCTGAACAGGTGGCGGATACGCAGTATTTT.

V and J are TRBV25-1 and TRBJ2-7; 7 bases are a match to TRBD1. The CDR3 contains 14 residues. V lost 2 bases and J lost 3; bases outside the gene matches: 4. CDR1 is MGHDK, CDR2 SYGVNS, per germline. The CDR3 DNA follows: TGTGCCAGCAGTGAACCGGGACAGAGCTACGAGCAGTACTTC. Protein: CASSEPGQSYEQYF.

This chain links TRBV6-5 with TRBJ2-5, with a possible D match to TRBD1 (5 bases). This CDR3 region has 13 residues. Germline lookup yields CDR1 MNHEY and CDR2 SVGAGI. Trimming stripped 8 bases from V and 5 bases from J, with 15 bases between. The DNA of the CDR3 is TGTGCCAGCGCCACAATCAAGGGGGAGACCCAGTACTTC. This encodes CASATIKGETQYF.

The chain couples TRBV2 to TRBJ2-7; tentatively, D is TRBD2 (5 bases). The CDR3 is 14 residues long. The V gene lost 10 bases and the J gene lost 2 bases, with 18 bases spanning the gap. Germline V gene lookup returns CDR1 SNHLY and CDR2 FYNNEI. The CDR3 bases are TGTGCCACCCGGGATCTTGGGCTCGCCTACGAGCAGTACTTC. Amino acids: CATRDLGLAYEQYF.

The V gene is TRBV6-4, the J gene TRBJ2-2; possibly TRBD1 for D (6 bases). The germline V gene encodes CDR1 MRHNA and CDR2 SNTAGT. This CDR3 is 14 amino acids long. V shed 3 bases and J shed 5 bases, with 10 bases lying between them. The CDR3 DNA reads TGTGCCAGCAGTGAAGGGGGAAGGACCGGGGAGCTGTTTTTT. It is translated as CASSEGGRTGELFF.

CDR3 nucleotide sequence: TGTGCCAGCAGTTTCACTAGCGGGGGGGCAGATACGCAGTATTTT. It encodes CASSFTSGGADTQYF. V usage is TRBV6-1 and J usage is TRBJ2-3; 13 bases agree with TRBD2. Losses at the gene ends were 5 bases for V and 4 bases for J; bases not matched to a gene: 3. The CDR3 extends over 15 amino acids. Germline lookup yields CDR1 MNHNS and CDR2 SASEGT.

The chain is built from TRBV18 and TRBJ2-7; 7 nucleotides line up with TRBD1. The CDR3 contains 13 residues. From germline, CDR1 is KGHSH and CDR2 LQKENI. Trimming took 3 bases from V and 2 from J; bases not matched to a gene: 1. CDR3 DNA sequence: TGTGCCAGCTCACCTGGGACAGCCTACGAGCAGTACTTC. Amino acids: CASSPGTAYEQYF.

The chain is built from TRBV7-2 and TRBJ2-5, with 8 bases matching TRBD2. The ends lost 5 bases at V and 3 bases at J; junction bases unmatched: 5. This CDR3 has 14 amino acids. Germline CDR1 is SGHTA and CDR2 is FQGNSA. CDR3 loop: CASSPGGAEETQYF. CDR3 sequence (DNA): TGTGCCAGCAGCCCGGGGGGGGCGGAAGAGACCCAGTACTTC.

There are a few counts of this clone. This rearrangement joins TRBV18 to TRBJ2-7; D gene unclear. Germline CDR1 reads KGHSH; CDR2 reads LQKENI. The CDR3 sequence is 14 residues long. The V end lost 1 base, the J end lost 4 bases, and 11 bases lay between the germline ends. The CDR3 protein is CASSPRTQTYEQYF. Here the CDR3 DNA reads TGTGCCAGCTCACCACGAACGCAGACTTACGAGCAGTACTTC.

The rearrangement uses TRBV27 and TRBJ2-7; D call uncertain. V lost 1 base and J 5 bases, leaving 9 bases between the germline ends. CDR3 length: 13 amino acids. Germline assignment: CDR1 MNHEY and CDR2 SMNVEV (reference sequence). CDR3 sequence: CASSLLAGHEQYF. The CDR3 DNA follows: TGTGCCAGCAGTTTATTGGCAGGCCACGAGCAGTACTTC.

The V gene is TRBV5-4, the J gene TRBJ1-2; 12 bases are shared with TRBD1. V lost 4 bases to trimming and J lost 6 bases; unmatched junction nucleotides: 7. Germline CDR1 and CDR2: SGHNT and YYREEE (reference sequence). The CDR3 totals 15 residues. The CDR3: CASSRGQGALHGYTF. CDR3 DNA sequence: TGTGCCAGCAGCCGGGGACAGGGGGCTTTACATGGCTACACCTTC.

This clone was counted a few times. This chain connects TRBV28 to TRBJ1-1; D is ambiguous. The CDR3 is made up of 16 amino acids. Germline-derived CDR1 and CDR2 are MDHEN and SYDVKM. V dropped 6 bases and J dropped 1 base, with 18 bases sitting between them. The DNA for the CDR3 is TGTGCCAGCAGCCCCATCCCCCGACTGTCGAACACTGAAGCTTTCTTT. Translation: CASSPIPRLSNTEAFF. Variable domain in full (rest from reference TRBV28 and TRBJ1-1): DVKVTQSSRYLVKRTGEKVFLECVQDMDHENMFWYRQDPGLGLRLIYFSYDVKMKEKGDIPEGYSVSREKKERFSLILESASTNQTSMYLCASSPIPRLSNTEAFFGQGTRLTVV.